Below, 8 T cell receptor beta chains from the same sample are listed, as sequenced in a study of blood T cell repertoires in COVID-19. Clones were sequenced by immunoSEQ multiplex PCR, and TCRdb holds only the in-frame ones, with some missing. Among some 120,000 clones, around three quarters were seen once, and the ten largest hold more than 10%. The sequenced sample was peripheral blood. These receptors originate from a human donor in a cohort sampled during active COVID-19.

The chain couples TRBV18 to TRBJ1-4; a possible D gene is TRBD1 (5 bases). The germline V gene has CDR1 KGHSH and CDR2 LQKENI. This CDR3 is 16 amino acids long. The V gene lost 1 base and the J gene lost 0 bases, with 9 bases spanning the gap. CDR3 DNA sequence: TGTGCCAGCTCACCACGACAGCCAACAACTAATGAAAAACTGTTTTTT. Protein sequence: CASSPRQPTTNEKLFF.

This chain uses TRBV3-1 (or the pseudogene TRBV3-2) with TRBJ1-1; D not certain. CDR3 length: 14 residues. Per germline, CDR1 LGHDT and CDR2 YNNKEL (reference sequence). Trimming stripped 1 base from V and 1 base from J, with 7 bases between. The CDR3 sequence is CASSQGRGNTEAFF. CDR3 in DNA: TGTGCCAGCAGCCAAGGTCGGGGGAACACTGAAGCTTTCTTT.

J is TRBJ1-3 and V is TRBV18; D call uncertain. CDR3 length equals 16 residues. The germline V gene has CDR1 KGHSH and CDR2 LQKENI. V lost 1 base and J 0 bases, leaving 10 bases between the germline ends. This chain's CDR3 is CASSPRPGLSGNTIYF. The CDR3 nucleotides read TGTGCCAGCTCACCACGTCCAGGTCTCTCTGGAAACACCATATATTTT. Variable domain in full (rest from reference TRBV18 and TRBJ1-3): NAGVMQNPRHLVRRRGQEARLRCSPMKGHSHVYWYRQLPEEGLKFMVYLQKENIIDESGMPKERFSAEFPKEGPSILRIQQVVRGDSAAYFCASSPRPGLSGNTIYFGEGSWLTVV.

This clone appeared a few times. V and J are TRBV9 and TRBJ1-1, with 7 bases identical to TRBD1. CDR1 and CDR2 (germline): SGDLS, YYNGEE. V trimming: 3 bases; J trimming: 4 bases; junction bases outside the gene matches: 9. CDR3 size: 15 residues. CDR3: CASSAYRGAGTEAFF. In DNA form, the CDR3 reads TGTGCCAGCAGCGCGTACAGGGGCGCAGGCACTGAAGCTTTCTTT.

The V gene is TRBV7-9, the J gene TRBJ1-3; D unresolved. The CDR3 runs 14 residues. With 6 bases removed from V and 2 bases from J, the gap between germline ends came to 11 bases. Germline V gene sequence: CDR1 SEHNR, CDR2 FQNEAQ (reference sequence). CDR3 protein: CASSSDITGNTIYF. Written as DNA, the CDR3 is TGTGCCAGCAGTTCCGACATCACTGGAAACACCATATATTTT.

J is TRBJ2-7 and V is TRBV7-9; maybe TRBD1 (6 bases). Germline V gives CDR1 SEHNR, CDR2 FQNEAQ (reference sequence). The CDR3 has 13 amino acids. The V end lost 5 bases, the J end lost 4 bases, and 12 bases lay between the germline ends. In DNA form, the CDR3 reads TGTGCCAGCAGCCCAGGGGCCGTTTACGAGCAGTACTTC. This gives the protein CASSPGAVYEQYF.

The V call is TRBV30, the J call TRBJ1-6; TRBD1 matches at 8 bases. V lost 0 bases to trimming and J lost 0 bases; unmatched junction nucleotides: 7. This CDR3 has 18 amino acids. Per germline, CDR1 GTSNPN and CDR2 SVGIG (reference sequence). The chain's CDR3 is CAWSVPWDRSSYNSPLHF. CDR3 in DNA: TGTGCCTGGAGTGTACCCTGGGACAGGAGCTCCTATAATTCACCCCTCCACTTT.

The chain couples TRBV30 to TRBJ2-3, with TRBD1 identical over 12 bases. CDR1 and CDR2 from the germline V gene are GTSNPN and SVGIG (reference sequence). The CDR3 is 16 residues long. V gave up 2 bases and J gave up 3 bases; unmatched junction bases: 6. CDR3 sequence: CAWSTGTGGRTDTQYF. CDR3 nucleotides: TGTGCCTGGAGTACCGGGACAGGGGGCCGAACAGATACGCAGTATTTT.